This T cell receptor beta chain came from a study of T cells in Graves' hyperthyroidism and ophthalmopathy. This clonotype occurred a few times. Its antigen is not identified. Findings and caveats of the study: Among clonotypes expanded in thyroid above 0.001, most were also found in blood.

The source material, RNA transcripts, was used to amplify TCR beta CDR3 regions. First-round RT-PCR of the TCR CDR3 relied on the HTBI primer set. TCRdb called the multiplex PCR reads again in MiXCR, with one record for every CDR3 protein. There are some 550,000 distinct CDR3 sequences in the sample; around 21% occur only once, and around 27% lies in the top ten. Exclusion of a patient resulted from uncontrolled infection, other autoimmune disease, pregnancy or lactation. The PBMCs were taken from over 9.5 ml of fresh peripheral blood. Trimming at V came to 7 bases and at J to 4 bases, leaving 7 bases not matched to a gene. Per the germline V gene, CDR1 is MDHEN and CDR2 is SYDVKM. The CDR3 loop spans 14 amino acids.

Sequenced sample: blood. The TCR was taken from a young man with Graves' hyperthyroidism. The chain couples TRBV28 to TRBJ2-5, with 9 bases matching TRBD2. CDR3 DNA: TGTGCCAGCATAAGGCAGGGACTAGCAGAGACCCAGTACTTC. Translating it yields CASIRQGLAETQYF. Full variable domain (remainder filled in from reference TRBV28 and TRBJ2-5): DVKVTQSSRYLVKRTGEKVFLECVQDMDHENMFWYRQDPGLGLRLIYFSYDVKMKEKGDIPEGYSVSREKKERFSLILESASTNQTSMYLCASIRQGLAETQYFGPGTRLLVL.